This T cell receptor (beta chain) was sequenced during a study of T-cell reconstitution after alpha-beta-depleted transplantation in children. Study-level results: Hyperexpanded clones declined; after one year, newly produced T cells mostly supplied diversity. Surviving recipient T cells and thymic progenitors produced the high day-60 TCRbeta diversity seen in some patients. Two months or so post-transplant, alpha-beta T cells reportedly derived from several hundred expanded graft clones.

CDR1 SGHVS and CDR2 FQNEAQ come from the germline V gene. Trimming pared 2 bases from V and 7 bases from J, leaving 6 bases between. CDR3 length: 11 residues. Unique molecular identifiers tagged the TCRbeta library. TCRdb re-derived calls from the PCR reads in MiXCR, one entry per CDR3 protein. In the table there are around 270,000 distinct CDR3 sequences, over 7% of which are singletons. This clonotype has at least ten counts. Its antigen is unidentified. Sequences were derived from peripheral blood, sampled 360 days after TCRalphabeta/CD19-depleted stem cell transplant. This chain connects TRBV7-8 to TRBJ2-7, with unresolved D. The origin of this receptor is a female patient aged 2-9 years who had a stem cell transplant for Fanconi anemia, so the T cells may come from the graft donor. This CDR3 is CASSLREEQYF. The DNA for the CDR3 is TGTGCCAGCAGCTTAAGGGAAGAGCAGTACTTC.